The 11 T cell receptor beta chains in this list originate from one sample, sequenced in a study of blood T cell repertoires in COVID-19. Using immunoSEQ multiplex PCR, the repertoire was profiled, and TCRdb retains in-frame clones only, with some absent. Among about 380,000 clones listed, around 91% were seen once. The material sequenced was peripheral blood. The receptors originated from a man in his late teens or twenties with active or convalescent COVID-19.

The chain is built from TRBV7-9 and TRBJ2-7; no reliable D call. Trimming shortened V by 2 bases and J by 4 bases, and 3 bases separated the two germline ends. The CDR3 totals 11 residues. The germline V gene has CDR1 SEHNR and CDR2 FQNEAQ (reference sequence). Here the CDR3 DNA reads TGTGCCAGCAGCTTACAATACGAGCAGTACTTC. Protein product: CASSLQYEQYF.

The CDR3 DNA is TGTGCCAGCAGTTTCGGACAGAGCTATAATTCACCCCTCCACTTT. It encodes CASSFGQSYNSPLHF. The J gene is TRBJ1-6, the V gene TRBV27, with D possibly TRBD1 on 6 matching bases. The V gene lost 3 bases and the J gene lost 3 bases, with 9 bases spanning the gap. Germline CDR1 reads MNHEY; CDR2 reads SMNVEV (reference sequence). This CDR3 is built from 15 residues.

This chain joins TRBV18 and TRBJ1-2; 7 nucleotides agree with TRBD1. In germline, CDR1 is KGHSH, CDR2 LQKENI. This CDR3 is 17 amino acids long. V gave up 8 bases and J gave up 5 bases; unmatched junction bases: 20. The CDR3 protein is CASTSPRSSPGGYGYTF. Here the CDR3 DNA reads TGTGCCAGCACTTCACCGAGGAGTAGCCCAGGGGGGTATGGCTACACCTTC.

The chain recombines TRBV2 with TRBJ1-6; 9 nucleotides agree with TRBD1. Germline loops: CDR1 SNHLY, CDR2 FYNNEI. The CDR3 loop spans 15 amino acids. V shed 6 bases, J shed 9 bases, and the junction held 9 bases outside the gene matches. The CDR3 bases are TGTGCCAGCAGCCCGGGACAGGGCGGAGGTTCACCCCTCCACTTT. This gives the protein CASSPGQGGGSPLHF.

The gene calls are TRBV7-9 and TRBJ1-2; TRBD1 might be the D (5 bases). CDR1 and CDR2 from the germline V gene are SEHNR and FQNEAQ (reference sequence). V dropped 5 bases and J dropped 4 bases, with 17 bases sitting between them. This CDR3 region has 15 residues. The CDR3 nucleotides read TGTGCCAGCAGCACTTCCGGGACTGACTCCTATGGCTACACCTTC. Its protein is CASSTSGTDSYGYTF.

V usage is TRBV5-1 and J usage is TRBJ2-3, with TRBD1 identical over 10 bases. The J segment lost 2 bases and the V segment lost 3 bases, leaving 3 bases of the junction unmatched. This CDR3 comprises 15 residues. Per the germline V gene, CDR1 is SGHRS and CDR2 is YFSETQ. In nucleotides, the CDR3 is TGCGCCAGCAGCTCCAGACAGGGGGCCACAGATACGCAGTATTTT. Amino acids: CASSSRQGATDTQYF.

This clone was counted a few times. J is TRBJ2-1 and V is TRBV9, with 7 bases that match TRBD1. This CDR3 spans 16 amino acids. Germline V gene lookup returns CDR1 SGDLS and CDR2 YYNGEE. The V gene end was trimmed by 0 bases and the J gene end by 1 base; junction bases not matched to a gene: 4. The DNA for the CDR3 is TGTGCCAGCAGCGTAGGAGAGACAGGGTCCTACAATGAGCAGTTCTTC. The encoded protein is CASSVGETGSYNEQFF.

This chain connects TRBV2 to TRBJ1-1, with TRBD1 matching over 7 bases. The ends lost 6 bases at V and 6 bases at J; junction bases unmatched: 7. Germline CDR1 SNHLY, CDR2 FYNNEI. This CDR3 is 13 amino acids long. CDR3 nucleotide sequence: TGTGCCAGCAGGAGACAGGGAAACGCTGAAGCTTTCTTT. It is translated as CASRRQGNAEAFF.

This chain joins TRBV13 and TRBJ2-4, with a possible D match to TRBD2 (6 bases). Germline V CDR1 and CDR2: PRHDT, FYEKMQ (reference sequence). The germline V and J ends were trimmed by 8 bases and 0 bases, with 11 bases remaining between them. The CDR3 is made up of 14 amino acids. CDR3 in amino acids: CASRNGGAKNIQYF. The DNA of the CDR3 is TGTGCCAGCCGAAACGGGGGAGCCAAAAACATTCAGTACTTC.

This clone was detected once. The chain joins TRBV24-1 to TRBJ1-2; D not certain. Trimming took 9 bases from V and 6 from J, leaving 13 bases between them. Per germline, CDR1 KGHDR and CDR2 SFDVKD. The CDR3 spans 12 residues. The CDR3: CATRGKRDGYTF. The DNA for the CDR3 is TGTGCCACCCGCGGGAAAAGAGATGGCTACACCTTC.

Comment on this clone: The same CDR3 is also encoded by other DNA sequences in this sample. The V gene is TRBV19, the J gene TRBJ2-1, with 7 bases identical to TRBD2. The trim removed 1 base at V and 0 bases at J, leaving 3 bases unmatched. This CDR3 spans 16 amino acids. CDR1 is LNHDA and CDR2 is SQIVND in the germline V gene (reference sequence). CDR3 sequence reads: CASSIVGGSSYNEQFF. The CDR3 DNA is TGTGCCAGTAGTATAGTCGGCGGGAGCTCCTACAATGAGCAGTTCTTC. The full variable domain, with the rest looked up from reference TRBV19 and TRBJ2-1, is DGGITQSPKYLFRKEGQNVTLSCEQNLNHDAMYWYRQDPGQGLRLIYYSQIVNDFQKGDIAEGYSVSREKKESFPLTVTSAQKNPTAFYLCASSIVGGSSYNEQFFGPGTRLTVL.